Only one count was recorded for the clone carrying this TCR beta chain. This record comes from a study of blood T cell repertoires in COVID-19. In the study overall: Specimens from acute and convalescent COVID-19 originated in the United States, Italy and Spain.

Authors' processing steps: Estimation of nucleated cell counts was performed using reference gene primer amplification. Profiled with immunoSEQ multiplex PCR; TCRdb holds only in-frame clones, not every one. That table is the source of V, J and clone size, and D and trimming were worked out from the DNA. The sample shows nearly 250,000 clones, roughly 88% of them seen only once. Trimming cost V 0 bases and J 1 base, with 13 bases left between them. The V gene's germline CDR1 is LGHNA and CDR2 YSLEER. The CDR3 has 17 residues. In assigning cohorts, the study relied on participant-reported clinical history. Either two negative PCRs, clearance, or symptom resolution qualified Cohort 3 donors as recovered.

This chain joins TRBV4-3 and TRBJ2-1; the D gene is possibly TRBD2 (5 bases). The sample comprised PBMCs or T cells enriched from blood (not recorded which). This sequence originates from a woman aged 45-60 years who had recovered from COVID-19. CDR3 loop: CASSQDRGDLSYNEQFF. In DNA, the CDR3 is TGCGCCAGCAGCCAAGATCGGGGTGACCTTTCCTACAATGAGCAGTTCTTC.